This TCR beta chain was sequenced during a study of technical replicates of blood from several donors. CDR3 length equals 15 residues. Germline CDR1 MNHNS, CDR2 SASEGT. V was pared by 5 bases and J by 1 base, with 14 bases between. This table comes from immunoSEQ multiplex PCR, and its TCRdb copy is limited to in-frame clones, with some not included. The sample lists about 14,000 clones; 70% to 80% were seen once. The V gene is TRBV6-1, the J gene TRBJ1-1; tentative D call: TRBD1 (5 bases). Sequenced material: PBMCs. The sequence came from a human donor in good health. CDR3 bases: TGTGCCAGCAGTCCTAACGGGGGGGAGAACACTGAAGCTTTCTTT. Its translation is CASSPNGGENTEAFF.